These 9 T cell receptor beta chains were sequenced from one sample in a study of early T cells in non-severe SARS-CoV-2 infection. TCRdb itself ran the 5' RACE reads through MiXCR, one entry per CDR3 protein. The sample consists of 33,000 or so distinct CDR3 sequences, 5.8% of them appearing once. Sequencing was performed on whole blood. All receptors derive from an adult who was a healthcare worker with PCR-confirmed SARS-CoV-2 infection or an uninfected control (not recorded which).

Many counts were recorded for this clonotype. The chain carries TRBV2 and TRBJ2-3, with TRBD2 identical over 14 bases. This CDR3 is 15 amino acids long. V gave up 8 bases and J gave up 5 bases; unmatched junction bases: 6. Germline V gene sequence: CDR1 SNHLY, CDR2 FYNNEI. The DNA of the CDR3 is TGTGCCAGCTCGACTAGCGGGAGGGCCAAAGATACGCAGTATTTT. This gives the protein CASSTSGRAKDTQYF.

This clonotype occurred a few times. The chain employs TRBV5-1 and TRBJ2-5, with no clear D. V was shortened by 1 base and J by 2 bases, with 0 bases between the two germline ends. Germline V gene sequence: CDR1 SGHRS, CDR2 YFSETQ. The CDR3 extends over 11 amino acids. Here the CDR3 DNA reads TGCGCCAGCAGCTTGCAAGAGACCCAGTACTTC. Encoded protein: CASSLQETQYF.

This clonotype showed up many times. This chain connects TRBV12-3 or TRBV12-4 to TRBJ2-1; 7 positions match TRBD1. The junction had 7 bases not matched to a gene; V was cut back by 6 bases and J by 5 bases. This CDR3 has 14 amino acids. CDR3 amino acids: CASSLTGLHNEQFF. The CDR3 region has the DNA TGTGCCAGCAGCCTGACAGGGTTACACAATGAGCAGTTCTTC.

The chain combines TRBV9 with TRBJ2-2; D uncertain. Trimming pared 2 bases from V and 6 bases from J, leaving 11 bases between. CDR3 length: 14 residues. CDR1 is SGDLS, CDR2 YYNGEE, per germline. This chain's CDR3 is CASSVRRAAGELFF. CDR3 nucleotide sequence: TGTGCCAGCAGCGTCCGTAGGGCGGCCGGGGAGCTGTTTTTT. The full variable domain, in which reference TRBV9 and TRBJ2-2 provide the parts outside the CDR3, is DSGVTQTPKHLITATGQRVTLRCSPRSGDLSVYWYQQSLDQGLQFLIQYYNGEERAKGNILERFSAQQFPDLHSELNLSSLELGDSALYFCASSVRRAAGELFFGEGSRLTVL.

The table lists this clonotype with a few counts. The chain couples TRBV7-9 to TRBJ2-1, with a tentative D call TRBD1 (7 bases). Germline-derived CDR1 and CDR2 are SEHNR and FQNEAQ (reference sequence). Trimming stripped 5 bases from V and 5 bases from J, with 13 bases between. This CDR3 comprises 14 residues. The CDR3 DNA is TGTGCCAGCAGCCAGGGGGGTGGAGACAATGAGCAGTTCTTC. Its protein is CASSQGGGDNEQFF.

This clonotype was seen many times. This rearrangement joins TRBV11-2 to TRBJ2-1, with 10 bases that match TRBD1. The V segment lost 3 bases and the J segment 8 bases; nucleotides outside the gene matches: 10. Germline CDR1 is SGHAT and CDR2 is FQNNGV. CDR3 size: 16 residues. The CDR3 reads CASSFILRDRGDEQFF. The CDR3, as DNA: TGTGCCAGCAGCTTCATCTTACGGGACAGGGGAGATGAGCAGTTCTTC.

This clonotype occurred many times. Sequence at one end of the junction differs from germline and may be a read error. V is TRBV6-2 or TRBV6-3 and J is TRBJ2-7; the match to TRBD2 covers 12 bases. This CDR3 has 11 residues. Germline V gene lookup returns CDR1 MNHEY and CDR2 SVGEGT. The chain's CDR3 is CASRTGLAGHF. The CDR3 DNA follows: TGTGCCAGCAGGACCGGACTAGCGGGGCACTTC.

This clonotype was picked up many times. This chain links TRBV10-3 with TRBJ2-5; 8 nucleotides agree with TRBD1. J was trimmed by 2 bases and V by 4 bases; bases with no gene match: 3. This CDR3 region has 14 residues. Germline loops: CDR1 ENHRY, CDR2 SYGVKD. This CDR3 is CAISVRTGQETQYF. In nucleotides, the CDR3 is TGTGCCATCAGTGTTAGGACAGGGCAAGAGACCCAGTACTTC.

This clonotype was detected many times. This rearrangement joins TRBV10-1 to TRBJ2-6; TRBD1 agrees at 8 bases. The CDR3 has 18 amino acids. Trimming cost V 2 bases and J 0 bases; bases outside gene matches: 6. CDR1 is WNHNN and CDR2 is SYGVQD in the germline V gene (reference sequence). The CDR3 sequence is CASSETDRDYSGANVLTF. CDR3 nucleotides: TGCGCCAGCAGTGAGACGGACAGGGATTACTCTGGGGCCAACGTCCTGACTTTC.